These 15 T cell receptor beta chains were all obtained from the same sample, sequenced in a study of blood T cell repertoires in COVID-19. Sequenced by immunoSEQ multiplex PCR; TCRdb stores in-frame clones only, minus some. The sample contains about 220,000 clones, 82% of which appear only once. Sequences were obtained from PBMCs or T cells enriched from blood (not recorded which). The receptors shown here come from a woman aged 60-75 years who had recovered from COVID-19.

The chain has TRBV7-2 and TRBJ1-4; D may be TRBD1 (5 bases). CDR1 is SGHTA and CDR2 is FQGNSA in the germline V gene. Deletions cut 0 bases from V and 8 bases from J, with 10 bases between. The CDR3 has 14 residues. CDR3 DNA sequence: TGTGCCAGCAGCTTAGCAGGGGCGAGGGAAAAACTGTTTTTT. Translated: CASSLAGAREKLFF.

The J gene is TRBJ1-3, the V gene TRBV9; D unclear. Germline V gene sequence: CDR1 SGDLS, CDR2 YYNGEE. V was trimmed by 3 bases and J by 0 bases, leaving 13 bases between them. This CDR3 region has 16 residues. CDR3 residues: CASSEFPGFSGNTIYF. CDR3 in DNA: TGTGCCAGCAGCGAGTTCCCCGGGTTCTCTGGAAACACCATATATTTT.

The chain couples TRBV7-9 to TRBJ2-7, with a possible D match to TRBD2 (5 bases). Germline lookup yields CDR1 SEHNR and CDR2 FQNEAQ (reference sequence). V was trimmed by 4 bases and J by 0 bases, leaving 10 bases between them. The CDR3 is 14 residues long. CDR3 in amino acids: CASSSEGSSYEQYF. The CDR3, as DNA: TGTGCCAGCAGCTCCGAAGGGAGCTCCTACGAGCAGTACTTC.

The V call is TRBV27, the J call TRBJ1-2, with 8 bases fitting TRBD1. The ends lost 6 bases at V and 8 bases at J; junction bases unmatched: 11. Germline V gene lookup returns CDR1 MNHEY and CDR2 SMNVEV (reference sequence). The CDR3 totals 14 residues. The CDR3 nucleotides read TGTGCCAGCAGCACACAGAGACAGGGGTCGGGCTACACCTTC. As protein: CASSTQRQGSGYTF.

The chain employs TRBV19 and TRBJ2-2; D perhaps matches TRBD1 (5 bases). Germline CDR1 and CDR2: LNHDA and SQIVND (reference sequence). This CDR3 has 16 amino acids. V was pared by 3 bases and J by 7 bases, with 18 bases between. This CDR3 is CASSMLTRARVGELFF. In DNA form, the CDR3 reads TGTGCCAGTAGTATGTTAACCAGGGCCAGGGTCGGGGAGCTGTTTTTT.

The count of this clone is one. This rearrangement joins TRBV7-9 to TRBJ2-1; 10 nucleotides agree with TRBD2. V was pared by 5 bases and J by 6 bases, with 7 bases of the junction left unmatched. This CDR3 spans 15 amino acids. Germline V gene data show CDR1 as SEHNR and CDR2 as FQNEAQ (reference sequence). The CDR3 loop is CASSPSGREGNEQFF. DNA for the CDR3: TGTGCCAGCAGCCCGAGCGGGAGGGAGGGCAATGAGCAGTTCTTC.

The chain recombines TRBV6-5 with TRBJ1-1; tentatively, D is TRBD1 (5 bases). The CDR3 is 14 amino acids. CDR1 is MNHEY, CDR2 SVGAGI, per germline. With 8 bases removed from V and 5 bases from J, the gap between germline ends came to 18 bases. CDR3 in amino acids: CASGGFSSVTEAFF. For the CDR3, the DNA is TGTGCCAGCGGGGGGTTTAGTTCAGTTACTGAAGCTTTCTTT.

The chain is built from TRBV4-3 and TRBJ2-7; D gene ambiguous. The V end lost 0 bases, the J end lost 2 bases, and 14 bases lay between the germline ends. This CDR3 is built from 16 residues. Germline values: CDR1 LGHNA, CDR2 YSLEER. The chain's CDR3 is CASSQDRLASAYEQYF. In DNA form, the CDR3 reads TGCGCCAGCAGCCAAGATCGGTTAGCCAGCGCCTACGAGCAGTACTTC.

The chain carries TRBV6-2 or TRBV6-3 and TRBJ2-5; tentatively, D is TRBD1 or TRBD2 (5 bases each). This CDR3 spans 13 amino acids. The V gene lost 7 bases and the J gene lost 5 bases, with 14 bases spanning the gap. The germline V gene encodes CDR1 MNHEY and CDR2 SVGEGT. The CDR3 sequence is CASTPGRLETQYF. Here the CDR3 DNA reads TGTGCCAGCACCCCGGGGCGCCTGGAGACCCAGTACTTC.

This chain links TRBV25-1 with TRBJ1-1; D call uncertain. Between the trimmed V and J ends, which lost 1 base and 8 bases, there was a span of 8 bases. The CDR3 spans 12 residues. Germline loops: CDR1 MGHDK, CDR2 SYGVNS. The chain's CDR3 is CASSELVTEAFF. Here the CDR3 DNA reads TGTGCCAGCAGTGAATTGGTGACAGAAGCTTTCTTT.

This clone was seen only a few times. The chain combines TRBV2 with TRBJ1-1, with TRBD1 matching 9 bases. There are 13 residues in the CDR3. V was pared by 8 bases and J by 7 bases, with 8 bases of the junction left unmatched. Germline V gives CDR1 SNHLY, CDR2 FYNNEI. CDR3 sequence: CASGGQGKFEAFF. CDR3 DNA: TGTGCCAGCGGGGGACAGGGAAAATTTGAAGCTTTCTTT.

The chain links TRBV25-1 to TRBJ1-5; 8 bases fit TRBD1. The CDR3 is made up of 16 amino acids. V lost 4 bases, J lost 5 bases, and 10 bases stayed unmatched. Per germline, CDR1 MGHDK and CDR2 SYGVNS. The CDR3 reads CASSASGQGSHQPQHF. CDR3 nucleotides: TGTGCCAGCAGTGCTTCTGGACAGGGAAGCCATCAGCCCCAGCATTTT.

This chain joins TRBV6-1 and TRBJ1-1; D remains unclear. CDR3 length: 12 residues. V was shortened by 3 bases and J by 3 bases, with 5 bases between the two germline ends. The germline gives CDR1 MNHNS, CDR2 SASEGT. The CDR3 DNA sequence: TGTGCCAGCAGTGACCTCGACACTGAAGCTTTCTTT. Residues: CASSDLDTEAFF.

This sequence joins TRBV19 and TRBJ2-1, with no clear D. Deletions cut 6 bases from V and 5 bases from J, with 17 bases between. CDR3 length: 15 residues. Germline lookup yields CDR1 LNHDA and CDR2 SQIVND (reference sequence). In DNA form, the CDR3 reads TGTGCCAGTAGATCTACTACACCGACGAACAATGAGCAGTTCTTC. Its translation is CASRSTTPTNNEQFF.

The J gene is TRBJ1-1, the V gene TRBV19; TRBD1 might be the D (6 bases). V lost 5 bases and J lost 6, with 13 bases in between. CDR3 length: 13 residues. The germline gives CDR1 LNHDA, CDR2 SQIVND (reference sequence). The CDR3 spells CASSLQGRAEAFF. The CDR3 DNA reads as TGTGCCAGTAGTTTGCAGGGGAGGGCTGAAGCTTTCTTT.